This record looks at one T cell receptor (beta chain) sequence and its context. Per the original data handling: Amplification with reference gene primers provided the estimates of nucleated cell counts. The method was immunoSEQ multiplex PCR; TCRdb's version includes in-frame clones alone and lacks a portion of them. The V and J calls and clone size were taken over from that table, and D and trimming were inferred from the DNA. The sample yields 200,000 or so clones, approximately 82% seen once. The data were taken from a study of blood T cell repertoires in COVID-19. Study details: Sites in the United States, Italy and Spain provided acute and convalescent COVID-19 samples. Nucleic acid was either cDNA or gDNA, and it came from T cells, B-cell-depleted T cells, or PBMCs.

The CDR3 sequence is 11 residues long. Germline V gene data show CDR1 as SQVTM and CDR2 as ANQGSEA. Trimming left V 3 bases short and J 8 bases short, with 8 bases between. The chain employs TRBV29-1 and TRBJ2-1; D might be TRBD2 (6 bases). Sequencing was done on a sample of peripheral blood. This TCR derives from a human donor with acute or convalescent COVID-19. The donor label of this sample is uncertain. The CDR3: CSVDRGDEQFF. As DNA, the CDR3 is TGCAGCGTTGATCGCGGGGATGAGCAGTTCTTC.